The 23 T cell receptor beta chains presented below share a single source sample, sequenced in a study of shared T cell receptors in the human thymus. Here immunoSEQ multiplex PCR was the method, and the copy in TCRdb shows in-frame clones only, minus some. The sample carries roughly 700,000 clones, 88% recorded once. These records were also assigned to another study, of human thymus T cells.

Sequenced input: thymocytes. All receptors derive from a boy less than two years old with a congenital heart defect.

This clone occurred once. This chain uses TRBV18 with TRBJ2-3, with TRBD2 matching over 8 bases. CDR3 length: 16 residues. Trimming cost V 0 bases and J 5 bases; bases outside gene matches: 7. The germline CDR1 and CDR2 sequences are KGHSH and LQKENI. The CDR3 nucleotides are TGTGCCAGCTCACCACCGCTGACTAGCGATGGAGATACGCAGTATTTT. As protein: CASSPPLTSDGDTQYF.

The CDR3 nucleotides are TGTGCCAGCAGTTTTAGGGACAGCTCCTACGAGCAGTACTTC. Amino acids: CASSFRDSSYEQYF. The V gene is TRBV6-5, the J gene TRBJ2-7, with 7 bases aligning to TRBD1. The ends lost 4 bases at V and 0 bases at J; junction bases unmatched: 3. CDR1 is MNHEY, CDR2 SVGAGI, per germline. The length of the CDR3 is 14 residues.

V usage is TRBV4-1 and J usage is TRBJ2-7; D gene uncertain. From germline, CDR1 is MGHRA and CDR2 YSYEKL. Trimming pared 0 bases from V and 2 bases from J, leaving 14 bases between. CDR3 length: 16 residues. CDR3 loop: CASSQDWAAYAYEQYF. The CDR3 DNA reads TGCGCCAGCAGCCAAGATTGGGCAGCATACGCCTACGAGCAGTACTTC.

The genes are TRBV7-9 and TRBJ1-5; unclear D gene. CDR3 size: 16 residues. From germline, CDR1 is SEHNR and CDR2 FQNEAQ (reference sequence). V lost 0 bases to trimming and J lost 7 bases, with 16 bases between them. The CDR3 DNA reads as TGTGCCAGCAGCTTAGCGCGCGGCAGTCCGGAGCAGCCCCAGCATTTT. Its translation: CASSLARGSPEQPQHF.

The V call is TRBV6-1, the J call TRBJ1-2; D remains ambiguous. This CDR3 contains 14 residues. Germline CDR1 is MNHNS and CDR2 is SASEGT. With 8 bases removed from V and 4 bases from J, the gap between germline ends came to 17 bases. The chain's CDR3 is CASRGRQEVYGYTF. In DNA form, the CDR3 reads TGTGCCAGCCGAGGCAGGCAGGAGGTCTATGGCTACACCTTC.

The J gene is TRBJ2-1, the V gene TRBV28, with TRBD2 identical over 11 bases. Trimming cost V 11 bases and J 2 bases; bases outside gene matches: 23. Germline V lookup: CDR1 MDHEN, CDR2 SYDVKM. CDR3 length: 20 residues. The CDR3 loop is CALEPTGTSGDAETYNEQFF. DNA of the CDR3: TGTGCCCTTGAACCCACCGGGACTAGCGGAGACGCCGAAACCTACAATGAGCAGTTCTTC.

The rearrangement links TRBV19 to TRBJ2-1, with a possible D match to TRBD1 (5 bases). The germline gives CDR1 LNHDA, CDR2 SQIVND (reference sequence). There are 16 residues in the CDR3. The V end lost 5 bases, the J end lost 0 bases, and 14 bases lay between the germline ends. The CDR3 protein is CASSPRRTPSYNEQFF. The CDR3 DNA reads TGTGCCAGTAGTCCCCGACGGACACCCTCCTACAATGAGCAGTTCTTC.

The gene calls are TRBV4-1 and TRBJ2-2, with 7 positions matching TRBD2. The junction had 11 bases not matched to a gene; V was cut back by 0 bases and J by 4 bases. Germline CDR1 and CDR2: MGHRA and YSYEKL. The CDR3 contains 18 residues. The DNA for the CDR3 is TGCGCCAGCAGCCAAGAGGCCTCGCAGGGCGGGGGCACCGGGGAGCTGTTTTTT. It codes for CASSQEASQGGGTGELFF.

The rearrangement uses TRBV5-3 and TRBJ2-3; D is possibly TRBD2 (5 bases). TRBV5-3 is annotated as an ORF whose role is uncertain. The CDR3 has 15 amino acids. V lost 3 bases and J lost 0, with 11 bases in between. The CDR3 reads CARSWVGSSTDTQYF. The CDR3 DNA sequence: TGTGCCAGAAGCTGGGTGGGGAGTAGCACAGATACGCAGTATTTT.

This chain joins TRBV4-3 and TRBJ1-1; a weak D match, TRBD1 (5 bases). V shed 6 bases and J shed 7 bases, with 12 bases lying between them. The CDR3 is 12 amino acids. In germline, CDR1 is LGHNA, CDR2 YSLEER. DNA for the CDR3: TGCGCCAGCAGGGGACGGGGGGGTGAAGCTTTCTTT. Translating it yields CASRGRGGEAFF.

The gene calls are TRBV6-5 and TRBJ2-1; maybe TRBD1 (6 bases). The V end lost 10 bases, the J end lost 1 base, and 14 bases lay between the germline ends. This CDR3 has 14 amino acids. Germline lookup yields CDR1 MNHEY and CDR2 SVGAGI. The CDR3 nucleotides read TGTGCCACCTACAGGGACGAATCCTACAATGAGCAGTTCTTC. It encodes CATYRDESYNEQFF.

The chain employs TRBV6-6 and TRBJ2-5, with D possibly TRBD2 on 6 matching bases. Germline CDR1 reads MNHNY; CDR2 reads SVGAGI (reference sequence). Trimming pared 6 bases from V and 3 bases from J, leaving 14 bases between. The CDR3 length is 14 residues. DNA of the CDR3: TGTGCCAGCAGCCCGGGACTGGTGAAAGAGACCCAGTACTTC. Amino acids: CASSPGLVKETQYF.

This clone was seen once. The genes are TRBV29-1 and TRBJ2-3; the match to TRBD2 covers 12 bases. The trim removed 6 bases at V and 6 bases at J, leaving 10 bases unmatched. This CDR3 spans 15 amino acids. CDR1 is SQVTM and CDR2 is ANQGSEA in the germline V gene. CDR3 sequence: CSVASGLAGPDTQYF. CDR3 nucleotide sequence: TGCAGCGTCGCCTCTGGACTAGCGGGACCGGATACGCAGTATTTT.

This chain connects TRBV15 to TRBJ2-1; 8 bases map to TRBD2. The CDR3 is 16 residues long. In germline, CDR1 is LNHNV, CDR2 YYDKDF (reference sequence). Losses at the gene ends were 1 base for V and 10 bases for J; bases not matched to a gene: 12. The DNA for the CDR3 is TGTGCCACCAGCAGAGGGGGGTCAGACGGGAGGGCCGAGCAGTTCTTC. Protein product: CATSRGGSDGRAEQFF.

The chain has TRBV6-5 and TRBJ2-7; the D is unclear. Trimming took 2 bases from V and 0 from J, leaving 14 bases between them. CDR3 length: 16 amino acids. Germline-derived CDR1 and CDR2 are MNHEY and SVGAGI. CDR3 in DNA: TGTGCCAGCAGTTACGGGTGGGCCCAGGTCTCCTACGAGCAGTACTTC. Amino acid sequence: CASSYGWAQVSYEQYF.

The chain carries TRBV12-5 and TRBJ2-4, with a tentative D call TRBD2 (5 bases). This CDR3 is 17 amino acids long. The germline CDR1 and CDR2 sequences are LGHNT and FRNRAP. Trimming left V 0 bases short and J 0 bases short, with 12 bases between. CDR3 DNA: TGTGCTAGTGGTTTGGTAAAAATTCGGGGAGCCAAAAACATTCAGTACTTC. Translation: CASGLVKIRGAKNIQYF.

This clone was counted a single time. The chain employs TRBV6-6 and TRBJ1-5; D might be TRBD1 (6 bases). The CDR3 spans 15 residues. Between the trimmed V and J ends, which lost 5 bases and 9 bases, there was a span of 20 bases. Looked up from germline, CDR1 is MNHNY and CDR2 is SVGAGI (reference sequence). The CDR3: CASSQKQGFEPPQHF. The CDR3 DNA sequence: TGTGCCAGCAGTCAAAAACAGGGATTCGAACCGCCCCAGCATTTT.

This clone was seen only a few times. J is TRBJ1-3 and V is TRBV6-1; 7 bases are shared with TRBD1. The germline gives CDR1 MNHNS, CDR2 SASEGT. With 7 bases clipped from V and 2 bases from J, the junction kept 5 bases outside the gene matches. The CDR3 is 14 residues long. CDR3 nucleotide sequence: TGTGCCAGCACCGATACAGGGGCTGGAAACACCATATATTTT. Its protein product is CASTDTGAGNTIYF.

The rearrangement links TRBV9 to TRBJ2-3, with 9 bases fitting TRBD2. The CDR3 extends over 19 amino acids. Germline V gives CDR1 SGDLS, CDR2 YYNGEE. V lost 4 bases, J lost 4 bases, and 19 bases stayed unmatched. The CDR3 here is CASSPSPTSGRGSADTQYF. The CDR3 DNA reads as TGTGCCAGCAGCCCCTCCCCGACTAGCGGAAGAGGTAGCGCAGATACGCAGTATTTT.

The DNA for the CDR3 is TGTGCCAGCAGTGAGGGGGGGACAGGGGATGTCGACTATGGCTACACCTTC. Protein: CASSEGGTGDVDYGYTF. The chain couples TRBV6-1 to TRBJ1-2, with 10 bases identical to TRBD1. The J segment lost 3 bases and the V segment lost 3 bases, leaving 10 bases of the junction unmatched. Per germline, CDR1 MNHNS and CDR2 SASEGT. CDR3 length: 17 residues.

This clone occurred once. This chain uses TRBV2 with TRBJ2-1; possibly TRBD2 for D (6 bases). Trimming removed 4 bases from V and 7 bases from J, with 23 bases in between. The germline CDR1 and CDR2 sequences are SNHLY and FYNNEI. The CDR3 runs to 17 residues. The CDR3 is CASSGEAGSARMNEQFF. The CDR3, as DNA: TGTGCCAGCAGTGGGGAGGCAGGGAGCGCTCGTATGAATGAGCAGTTCTTC.

The chain combines TRBV27 with TRBJ2-7, with D possibly matching TRBD2 (6 bases). Germline V gene sequence: CDR1 MNHEY, CDR2 SMNVEV (reference sequence). The V and J ends lost 3 bases and 3 bases respectively, with 12 bases between them. The CDR3 length is 14 residues. The CDR3 sequence is CASSLEGDSYEQYF. CDR3 DNA sequence: TGTGCCAGCAGTTTGGAGGGAGACAGCTACGAGCAGTACTTC.

The V gene is TRBV19, the J gene TRBJ1-5; D gene unclear. Germline assignment: CDR1 LNHDA and CDR2 SQIVND (reference sequence). The CDR3 covers 16 residues. The ends were cut back, 0 bases at V and 7 bases at J, with 16 bases in the middle. CDR3 DNA: TGTGCCAGTAGTATAGATGGGAGGGAAGGGAGACAGCCCCAGCATTTT. Translated, it gives CASSIDGREGRQPQHF.